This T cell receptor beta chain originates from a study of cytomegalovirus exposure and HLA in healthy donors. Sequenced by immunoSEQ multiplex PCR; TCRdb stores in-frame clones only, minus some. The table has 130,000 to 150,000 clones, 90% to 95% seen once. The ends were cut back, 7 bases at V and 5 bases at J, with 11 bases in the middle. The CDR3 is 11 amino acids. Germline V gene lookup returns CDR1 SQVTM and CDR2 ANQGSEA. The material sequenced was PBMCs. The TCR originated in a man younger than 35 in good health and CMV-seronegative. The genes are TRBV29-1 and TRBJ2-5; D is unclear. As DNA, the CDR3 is TGCAGCGCCCTTAGCAGCGAGACCCAGTACTTC. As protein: CSALSSETQYF.